The next 2 T cell receptor beta chains were all read from a single sample in a study of T cell responses to AZD1222 COVID-19 vaccine. Data came from immunoSEQ multiplex PCR; TCRdb stores just in-frame clones and leaves some out. The sample includes about 150,000 clones, 89% of them seen just once. This sample comprised peripheral blood, obtained on day 0 of AZD1222 vaccination. These receptors were obtained from an adult in good health.

The V gene is TRBV7-3, the J gene TRBJ2-7, with D perhaps TRBD1 or TRBD2 (5 bases each). The CDR3 is made up of 15 amino acids. Germline values: CDR1 SGHTA, CDR2 FQGTGA. Between the trimmed V and J ends, which lost 0 bases and 6 bases, there was a span of 15 bases. The CDR3 is CASSLTVDAGSEQYF. CDR3 bases: TGTGCCAGCAGCTTAACGGTGGACGCAGGGAGCGAGCAGTACTTC.

This clone was picked up a small number of times. This chain uses TRBV14 with TRBJ2-1; 7 nucleotides match TRBD1. The CDR3 totals 16 residues. Trimming cost V 8 bases and J 2 bases; bases outside gene matches: 12. CDR1 is SGHDN, CDR2 FVKESK, per germline. The CDR3, as DNA: TGTGCCAGCTCCCATAGCAGGGACAGTCCCTACAATGAGCAGTTCTTC. This sequence encodes CASSHSRDSPYNEQFF.